This record covers a single T cell receptor (beta chain). This sample is part of a study of blood T cell repertoires in COVID-19. Study-wide background: The study drew acute and convalescent COVID-19 samples from the United States, Italy and Spain. T cells, B-cell-depleted T cells, or PBMCs provided the cDNA or gDNA that served as material.

The CDR3 length is 15 residues. The ends lost 4 bases at V and 4 bases at J; junction bases unmatched: 8. Germline loops: CDR1 SGHKS, CDR2 YYEKEE (reference sequence). Per the authors' pipeline: Amplification from reference gene primers served as the basis for estimated nucleated cell counts. The method was immunoSEQ multiplex PCR; TCRdb's version includes in-frame clones alone and lacks a portion of them. V and J calls and clone size are those listed in that table; D and trimming were worked out from the DNA. The table has approximately 170,000 clones, around nine tenths seen once. The chain employs TRBV5-5 and TRBJ2-7, with TRBD1 matching 10 bases. This receptor was taken from a man between 65 and 80 years old with acute or convalescent COVID-19. The sequencing sample was made of peripheral blood. As DNA, the CDR3 is TGTGCCAGCAGCCCTGGGACAGGGGCATTGTACGAGCAGTACTTC. As protein: CASSPGTGALYEQYF.